The clone carrying this TCR beta chain has only a few counts. Its specificity is unknown. This entry is derived from a study of CD8 T cells in ankylosing spondylitis. CDR3 length: 14 residues. Unmatched junction bases numbered 3, after V lost 2 bases and J lost 1 base. CDR1 and CDR2 (germline): DFQATT, SNEGSKA (reference sequence). One entry per CDR3 protein, called by TCRdb with MiXCR from the 5' RACE reads. Of 250,000 to 400,000 distinct CDR3 sequences in the sample, around a tenth are singletons; the top ten hold 8% to 9.5%. Findings of the study overall: Matched synovial fluid from ankylosing spondylitis patients was reported to be enriched for disease-linked clones.

This clonotype was sampled from a female donor with ankylosing spondylitis or in good health (not recorded which). The material sequenced was blood, either unsorted or a sorted T cell fraction (not recorded which). The chain combines TRBV20-1 with TRBJ2-7, with 9 bases fitting TRBD1. CDR3 coding DNA: TGCAGTGCTAGATGGGACAGGGCTTCCTACGAGCAGTACTTC. Translation gives CSARWDRASYEQYF.